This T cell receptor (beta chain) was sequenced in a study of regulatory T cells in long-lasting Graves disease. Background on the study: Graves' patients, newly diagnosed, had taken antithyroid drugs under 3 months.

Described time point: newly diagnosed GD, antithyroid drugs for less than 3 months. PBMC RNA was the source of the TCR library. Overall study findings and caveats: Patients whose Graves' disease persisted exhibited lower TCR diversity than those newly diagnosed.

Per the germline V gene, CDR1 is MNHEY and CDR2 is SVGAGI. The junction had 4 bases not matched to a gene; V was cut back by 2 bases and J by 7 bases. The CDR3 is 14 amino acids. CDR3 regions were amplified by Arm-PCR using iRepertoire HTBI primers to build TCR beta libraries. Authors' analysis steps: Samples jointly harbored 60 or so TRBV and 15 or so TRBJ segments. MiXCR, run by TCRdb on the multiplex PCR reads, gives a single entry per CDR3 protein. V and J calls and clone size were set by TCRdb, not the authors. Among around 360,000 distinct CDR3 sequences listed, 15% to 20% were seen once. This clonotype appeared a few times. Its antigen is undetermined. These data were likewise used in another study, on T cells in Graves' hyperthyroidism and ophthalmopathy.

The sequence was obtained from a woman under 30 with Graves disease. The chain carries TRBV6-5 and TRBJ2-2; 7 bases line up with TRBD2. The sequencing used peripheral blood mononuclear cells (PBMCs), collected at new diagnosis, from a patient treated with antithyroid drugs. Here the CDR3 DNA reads TGTGCCAGCAGTTACGCTGGGGGGGTCGGGGAGCTGTTTTTT. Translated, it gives CASSYAGGVGELFF.